These 9 T cell receptor beta chains were all obtained from the same sample, sequenced in a study of T cell responses to AZD1222 COVID-19 vaccine. Libraries were prepared by immunoSEQ multiplex PCR; TCRdb keeps only in-frame clonotypes and omits some of them. The sample has 150,000 to 200,000 clones; 92% are singletons. The material sequenced was peripheral blood, taken on day 0 of AZD1222 vaccination. These receptors originate from an adult in good health.

The chain is built from TRBV5-1 and TRBJ1-5; 7 positions agree with TRBD1. From germline, CDR1 is SGHRS and CDR2 YFSETQ. The CDR3 is 15 residues long. V lost 1 base, J lost 7 bases, and 8 bases stayed unmatched. The CDR3 coding sequence is TGCGCCAGCAGCTTGTATGGACAGGTGGGGCAGCCCCAGCATTTT. This encodes CASSLYGQVGQPQHF.

V gene TRBV6-5 combines with J gene TRBJ2-3, with 9 bases fitting TRBD2. V dropped 4 bases and J dropped 2; count of bases not matched to a gene: 7. Germline V gene sequence: CDR1 MNHEY, CDR2 SVGAGI. This CDR3 has 16 residues. The CDR3 sequence is CASSSSSGAITDTQYF. The CDR3 DNA is TGTGCCAGCAGTTCGTCTAGCGGGGCGATCACAGATACGCAGTATTTT.

The CDR3 coding sequence is TGTGCCAGCAGCCCGACGTGGAGGGACACTGAAGCTTTCTTT. This translates into CASSPTWRDTEAFF. This rearrangement joins TRBV4-2 to TRBJ1-1; no firm D call. Germline values: CDR1 LGHNA, CDR2 YNFKEQ. The CDR3 runs 14 residues. Trimming removed 4 bases at V and 3 bases at J, with 12 bases between.

The V call is TRBV30, the J call TRBJ1-3; tentative D call: TRBD1 (6 bases). The CDR3 contains 13 residues. Between the trimmed V and J ends, which lost 5 bases and 8 bases, there was a span of 16 bases. Germline CDR1 GTSNPN, CDR2 SVGIG (reference sequence). CDR3 nucleotides: TGTGCCTGGGAACAGGGTCTAGGCTACACCATATATTTT. Translated, it gives CAWEQGLGYTIYF.

The CDR3 region has the DNA TGTGCCAGCTCTCAACGTTATGCAGCGTCGAACTATGGCTACACCTTC. Translation gives CASSQRYAASNYGYTF. This chain joins TRBV2 and TRBJ1-2, with D uncertain. Looked up from germline, CDR1 is SNHLY and CDR2 is FYNNEI. With 8 bases removed from V and 2 bases from J, the gap between germline ends came to 21 bases. The CDR3 runs 16 residues.

The chain employs TRBV28 and TRBJ2-3; possible D gene TRBD1, 6 bases. Germline-derived CDR1 and CDR2 are MDHEN and SYDVKM. Trimming took 5 bases from V and 3 from J, leaving 24 bases between them. The length of the CDR3 is 18 residues. The CDR3 sequence is CASSPYRAPSTLTDTQYF. CDR3 coding DNA: TGTGCCAGCAGTCCCTACAGGGCCCCCAGCACACTAACAGATACGCAGTATTTT.

This chain joins TRBV5-1 and TRBJ2-1, with TRBD2 identical over 8 bases. The CDR3 length is 15 residues. Germline values: CDR1 SGHRS, CDR2 YFSETQ. With V trimmed by 4 bases and J by 4 bases, 7 bases remained unmatched. Here the CDR3 DNA reads TGCGCCAGCAGCCGGCTAGCGGGTGGATACAATGAGCAGTTCTTC. This translates into CASSRLAGGYNEQFF.

This clone was counted a few times. CDR3 protein: CASSRLTTGNEQFF. CDR3 in DNA: TGTGCCAGTAGTCGCCTAACGACAGGGAATGAGCAGTTCTTC. The J gene is TRBJ2-1, the V gene TRBV19, with TRBD1 matching over 7 bases. V dropped 5 bases and J dropped 7; count of bases not matched to a gene: 8. The germline V gene encodes CDR1 LNHDA and CDR2 SQIVND (reference sequence). The CDR3 spans 14 residues.

The CDR3 DNA sequence: TGTGCCACCAGCAGAGATCGAGGCGGGGACAATGAGCAGTTCTTC. This translates into CATSRDRGGDNEQFF. The genes are TRBV15 and TRBJ2-1; D is possibly TRBD2 (6 bases). This CDR3 comprises 15 residues. From germline, CDR1 is LNHNV and CDR2 YYDKDF (reference sequence). Trimming left V 0 bases short and J 5 bases short, with 11 bases between.